The 28 T cell receptor beta chains below come from one sample, sequenced in a study of cytomegalovirus exposure and HLA in healthy donors. The repertoire was sequenced with immunoSEQ multiplex PCR; TCRdb's copy has only in-frame clones and lacks some. This sample has 150,000 to 200,000 clones; less than 85% occur once, and the top ten carry roughly 15%. The sequenced sample consisted of PBMCs. These receptors were collected from a man aged 18 to 30 in good health and CMV-seropositive.

The chain is built from TRBV6-1 and TRBJ1-5; 11 bases are a match to TRBD1. The V gene end was trimmed by 6 bases and the J gene end by 7 bases; junction bases not matched to a gene: 8. This CDR3 is built from 15 residues. The germline gives CDR1 MNHNS, CDR2 SASEGT. The CDR3, as DNA: TGTGCCAGCAGAGGAGGACAGGGGGCGAGGCAGCCCCAGCATTTT. As protein: CASRGGQGARQPQHF.

Only one count was recorded for this clone. The J gene is TRBJ1-2, the V gene TRBV14; 7 bases map to TRBD1. After removal of 3 bases from V and 8 bases from J, the junction contained 6 bases not matched to a gene. The CDR3 is made up of 13 amino acids. The germline CDR1 and CDR2 sequences are SGHDN and FVKESK. The CDR3 region has the DNA TGTGCCAGCAGCCAGAACAGGGGCGACGGCTACACCTTC. It codes for CASSQNRGDGYTF. The full variable domain, in which reference TRBV14 and TRBJ1-2 provide the parts outside the CDR3, is EAGVTQFPSHSVIEKGQTVTLRCDPISGHDNLYWYRRVMGKEIKFLLHFVKESKQDESGMPNNRFLAERTGGTYSTLKVQPAELEDSGVYFCASSQNRGDGYTFGSGTRLTVV.

The genes are TRBV5-6 and TRBJ1-1; TRBD1 agrees at 9 bases. Trimming took 3 bases from V and 5 from J; bases not matched to a gene: 5. Germline loops: CDR1 SGHDT, CDR2 YYEEEE. The CDR3 covers 14 residues. CDR3 sequence (DNA): TGTGCCAGCAGCTGGGGGACAGGGTGGACTGAAGCTTTCTTT. Encoded protein: CASSWGTGWTEAFF.

This chain links TRBV30 with TRBJ2-7, with TRBD2 matching over 8 bases. V was clipped by 2 bases and J by 3 bases; unmatched bases: 9. The CDR3 sequence is 15 residues long. Germline CDR1 and CDR2: GTSNPN and SVGIG (reference sequence). CDR3 loop: CAWSRAAGGSYEQYF. CDR3 in DNA: TGTGCCTGGAGTAGGGCGGCGGGAGGAAGCTACGAGCAGTACTTC.

V is TRBV28 and J is TRBJ1-2, with 10 positions matching TRBD1. V lost 4 bases to trimming and J lost 6 bases; unmatched junction nucleotides: 2. Germline CDR1 MDHEN, CDR2 SYDVKM. CDR3 size: 13 residues. The CDR3 spells CASSSGQGDGYTF. The CDR3 bases are TGTGCCAGCAGTTCTGGACAGGGGGATGGCTACACCTTC.

The chain combines TRBV4-2 with TRBJ1-6; 11 nucleotides agree with TRBD1. This CDR3 is built from 16 residues. Germline-derived CDR1 and CDR2 are LGHNA and YNFKEQ. Germline trimming cut 4 bases from V and 7 bases from J; bases unmatched to any gene: 6. Written as DNA, the CDR3 is TGTGCCAGCAGCCTTGGACAGGGGGCTCAGAATTCACCCCTCCACTTT. This codes for CASSLGQGAQNSPLHF.

The rearrangement joins TRBV19 to TRBJ2-1; 7 bases line up with TRBD1. Trimming at V came to 6 bases and at J to 0 bases, leaving 8 bases not matched to a gene. Germline V gene lookup returns CDR1 LNHDA and CDR2 SQIVND (reference sequence). The CDR3 is 16 amino acids. In DNA form, the CDR3 reads TGTGCCAGTAGGGGGACAGCGGCGAGCTCCTACAATGAGCAGTTCTTC. Its protein is CASRGTAASSYNEQFF.

The chain employs TRBV6-1 and TRBJ1-3, with D perhaps matching TRBD1 (5 bases). Per germline, CDR1 MNHNS and CDR2 SASEGT. V gave up 2 bases and J gave up 12 bases, with 14 bases separating them. This CDR3 is 13 amino acids long. CDR3 sequence reads: CASSEYSGYHIYF. CDR3 in DNA: TGTGCCAGCAGTGAATACTCAGGGTATCACATATATTTT.

V and J are TRBV14 and TRBJ2-4; D is perhaps TRBD1 (5 bases). V shed 0 bases and J shed 7 bases, with 13 bases lying between them. CDR1 SGHDN and CDR2 FVKESK come from the germline V gene. This CDR3 comprises 15 residues. CDR3 region: CASSQEGQGLNIQYF. In DNA form, the CDR3 reads TGTGCCAGCAGCCAAGAAGGGCAGGGTCTGAACATTCAGTACTTC.

The chain uses TRBV29-1 and TRBJ2-1; maybe TRBD2 (6 bases). Germline V lookup: CDR1 SQVTM, CDR2 ANQGSEA. This CDR3 is 13 amino acids long. Trimming took off 4 bases at V and 7 bases at J, with 14 bases between the two ends. This CDR3 reads CSVVHGSGNEQFF. In nucleotides, the CDR3 is TGCAGCGTTGTACACGGGAGTGGTAATGAGCAGTTCTTC.

The rearrangement links TRBV5-4 to TRBJ1-2; 8 nucleotides align to TRBD1. Per the germline V gene, CDR1 is SGHNT and CDR2 is YYREEE (reference sequence). This CDR3 has 14 amino acids. The junction had 6 bases not matched to a gene; V was cut back by 0 bases and J by 8 bases. The CDR3 loop is CASSLDQGATGYTF. CDR3 in DNA: TGTGCCAGCAGCTTGGATCAGGGGGCGACGGGCTACACCTTC. Based on the CDR3 plus reference TRBV5-4 and TRBJ1-2, the full variable domain is ETGVTQSPTHLIKTRGQQVTLRCSSQSGHNTVSWYQQALGQGPQFIFQYYREEENGRGNFPPRFSGLQFPNYSSELNVNALELDDSALYLCASSLDQGATGYTFGSGTRLTVV.

The chain combines TRBV5-1 with TRBJ2-1, with 14 bases matching TRBD2. Germline V gene data show CDR1 as SGHRS and CDR2 as YFSETQ. V lost 4 bases to trimming and J lost 8 bases; unmatched junction nucleotides: 11. The CDR3 has 17 amino acids. CDR3 amino acids: CASSLGLAGVGGDEQFF. CDR3 bases: TGCGCCAGCAGCCTGGGACTAGCGGGAGTCGGGGGGGATGAGCAGTTCTTC. The full variable domain, with the rest looked up from reference TRBV5-1 and TRBJ2-1, is KAGVTQTPRYLIKTRGQQVTLSCSPISGHRSVSWYQQTPGQGLQFLFEYFSETQRNKGNFPGRFSGRQFSNSRSEMNVSTLELGDSALYLCASSLGLAGVGGDEQFFGPGTRLTVL.

The rearrangement uses TRBV5-8 and TRBJ2-2; tentatively, D is TRBD2 (7 bases). V lost 3 bases and J lost 6, with 18 bases in between. There are 16 residues in the CDR3. CDR1 SGHTS and CDR2 YDEGEE come from the germline V gene. CDR3 sequence reads: CASSSPRGGLAGELFF. The CDR3 region has the DNA TGTGCCAGCAGCTCCCCCAGGGGAGGGTTAGCCGGGGAGCTGTTTTTT.

The J gene is TRBJ1-4, the V gene TRBV28; 9 bases align to TRBD1. Germline V gene sequence: CDR1 MDHEN, CDR2 SYDVKM. The CDR3 extends over 15 amino acids. V lost 6 bases, J lost 6 bases, and 8 bases stayed unmatched. The CDR3 spells CASSPRTGVHEKLFF. As DNA, the CDR3 is TGTGCCAGCAGCCCAAGGACAGGGGTTCATGAAAAACTGTTTTTT. The entire variable domain, with the rest obtained from reference TRBV28 and TRBJ1-4, is as follows: DVKVTQSSRYLVKRTGEKVFLECVQDMDHENMFWYRQDPGLGLRLIYFSYDVKMKEKGDIPEGYSVSREKKERFSLILESASTNQTSMYLCASSPRTGVHEKLFFGSGTQLSVL.

The chain couples TRBV5-4 to TRBJ2-5; D remains ambiguous. The CDR3 consists of 13 residues. Looked up from germline, CDR1 is SGHNT and CDR2 is YYREEE (reference sequence). V was trimmed by 4 bases and J by 4 bases, leaving 11 bases between them. For the CDR3, the DNA is TGTGCCAGCAGCCACAATAGCCGAGAGACCCAGTACTTC. Its translation: CASSHNSRETQYF.

The chain employs TRBV27 and TRBJ2-6; 8 positions match TRBD1. The CDR3 has 17 residues. J gave up 1 base and V 5 bases, and 7 bases lay outside the gene matches. Germline CDR1 is MNHEY and CDR2 is SMNVEV (reference sequence). The CDR3 DNA reads TGTGCCAGCAGTCCCTACTACAGGGGGTCTGGGGCCAACGTCCTGACTTTC. The encoded protein is CASSPYYRGSGANVLTF.

A single count supports this clone. The chain employs TRBV6-5 and TRBJ2-3; D is possibly TRBD2 (6 bases). V lost 5 bases and J lost 10, with 13 bases in between. The CDR3 is made up of 12 amino acids. CDR1 and CDR2 from the germline V gene are MNHEY and SVGAGI. Here the CDR3 DNA reads TGTGCCAGCAGTAATTCCGGGACTCCGCAGTATTTT. This translates into CASSNSGTPQYF.

In the case of this clone: This sample also contains other DNA sequences that code for the same CDR3. This chain links TRBV6-5 with TRBJ2-2; D possibly corresponds to TRBD1 (6 bases). CDR3 length: 14 amino acids. V was clipped by 6 bases and J by 1 base, with 9 bases between them. Germline-derived CDR1 and CDR2 are MNHEY and SVGAGI. CDR3 amino acids: CASSWGQNTGELFF. The CDR3 nucleotides are TGTGCCAGCAGCTGGGGACAGAACACCGGGGAGCTGTTTTTT.

The chain recombines TRBV7-6 with TRBJ2-5; 7 bases map to TRBD1. CDR1 SGHVS and CDR2 FNYEAQ come from the germline V gene. Trimming removed 0 bases from V and 0 bases from J; junction bases left unmatched: 1. The length of the CDR3 is 15 residues. The CDR3 protein is CASSLAGQYQETQYF. The CDR3 nucleotides are TGTGCCAGCAGCTTAGCGGGACAGTACCAAGAGACCCAGTACTTC.

The DNA for the CDR3 is TGTGCCAGCAGCCCGCTCCAGGGAGGAGAAGAGACCCAGTACTTC. It encodes CASSPLQGGEETQYF. The gene calls are TRBV5-4 and TRBJ2-5, with a possible D match to TRBD2 (6 bases). Trimming stripped 4 bases from V and 3 bases from J, with 16 bases between. Per germline, CDR1 SGHNT and CDR2 YYREEE (reference sequence). CDR3 length equals 15 residues.

V is TRBV30 and J is TRBJ2-3; 9 bases match TRBD2. CDR1 and CDR2 from the germline V gene are GTSNPN and SVGIG (reference sequence). This CDR3 spans 16 amino acids. The ends lost 2 bases at V and 0 bases at J; junction bases unmatched: 6. CDR3 residues: CAWSPGLAGSTDTQYF. The CDR3 DNA sequence: TGTGCCTGGAGTCCTGGGCTAGCGGGGAGCACAGATACGCAGTATTTT.

V is TRBV11-2 and J is TRBJ2-7; TRBD1 matches 7 bases. CDR1 SGHAT and CDR2 FQNNGV come from the germline V gene. The CDR3 length is 12 residues. The V segment lost 8 bases and the J segment 7 bases; nucleotides outside the gene matches: 8. This CDR3 reads CASGTGAWEQYF. The CDR3 DNA sequence: TGTGCCAGCGGAACAGGGGCGTGGGAGCAGTACTTC. Filled out from reference TRBV11-2 and TRBJ2-7, the complete variable domain reads EAGVAQSPRYKIIEKRQSVAFWCNPISGHATLYWYQQILGQGPKLLIQFQNNGVVDDSQLPKDRFSAERLKGVDSTLKIQPAKLEDSAVYLCASGTGAWEQYFGPGTRLTVT.

This clone was detected only once. The V call is TRBV2, the J call TRBJ2-2; D remains ambiguous. Trimming shortened V by 6 bases and J by 3 bases, and 2 bases separated the two germline ends. Germline V lookup: CDR1 SNHLY, CDR2 FYNNEI. The length of the CDR3 is 11 residues. CDR3 protein: CASSDTGELFF. DNA of the CDR3: TGTGCCAGCAGCGACACCGGGGAGCTGTTTTTT.

CDR3 sequence: CASSLVVNTGELFF. The CDR3 DNA reads as TGTGCCAGCAGTTTGGTAGTGAACACCGGGGAGCTGTTTTTT. The chain employs TRBV27 and TRBJ2-2, with D unclear. Per the germline V gene, CDR1 is MNHEY and CDR2 is SMNVEV (reference sequence). CDR3 length: 14 residues. The germline V and J ends were trimmed by 3 bases and 1 base, with 6 bases remaining between them.

The genes are TRBV11-1 and TRBJ2-7; a possible D gene is TRBD1 (6 bases). Germline V CDR1 and CDR2: SGHAT, FQDESV (reference sequence). The CDR3 covers 11 residues. The ends were cut back, 5 bases at V and 5 bases at J, with 7 bases in the middle. This CDR3 is CASSHRDEQYF. The CDR3 DNA follows: TGTGCCAGCAGCCACAGGGACGAGCAGTACTTC.

This chain links TRBV19 with TRBJ1-2; D remains ambiguous. V was shortened by 8 bases and J by 5 bases, with 12 bases between the two germline ends. This CDR3 is 12 amino acids long. Germline loops: CDR1 LNHDA, CDR2 SQIVND (reference sequence). CDR3 bases: TGTGCCAGTTTAAATAGGAGGTATGGCTACACCTTC. Amino acids: CASLNRRYGYTF.

The V call is TRBV27, the J call TRBJ1-1; D unclear. CDR1 is MNHEY, CDR2 SMNVEV, per germline (reference sequence). Between the trimmed V and J ends, which lost 4 bases and 4 bases, there was a span of 13 bases. This CDR3 has 14 amino acids. The CDR3 region has the DNA TGTGCCAGCAGTTATAGCGGGGAGGGCACTGAAGCTTTCTTT. Protein: CASSYSGEGTEAFF.

The chain carries TRBV29-1 and TRBJ1-4; D perhaps matches TRBD1 (6 bases). Germline V lookup: CDR1 SQVTM, CDR2 ANQGSEA. Trimming pared 0 bases from V and 8 bases from J, leaving 16 bases between. The CDR3 extends over 15 amino acids. DNA of the CDR3: TGCAGCGTTGAAGAGACAGGTTGGAATAGGGAAAAACTGTTTTTT. Its protein product is CSVEETGWNREKLFF. The full variable domain, completed using reference TRBV29-1 and TRBJ1-4, is SAVISQKPSRDICQRGTSLTIQCQVDSQVTMMFWYRQQPGQSLTLIATANQGSEATYESGFVIDKFPISRPNLTFSTLTVSNMSPEDSSIYLCSVEETGWNREKLFFGSGTQLSVL.